The 8 T cell receptor beta chains given below trace back to one sample, sequenced in a study of immune evolution from preneoplasia to lung adenocarcinoma. Profiled with immunoSEQ multiplex PCR; TCRdb holds only in-frame clones, not every one. The sample holds roughly 9,900 clones, 88% seen once. Sequenced: FFPE invasive lung adenocarcinoma tissue. Every receptor here comes from a person aged 65 to 79 with invasive lung adenocarcinoma. Some clones in this sample may be carry-over from other donors' samples.

The CDR3, as DNA: TGCGCCAGCCACGGGAACAGGATCTACGAGCAGTACTTC. This translates into CASHGNRIYEQYF. This chain uses TRBV5-1 with TRBJ2-7; D tentatively reads TRBD1 or TRBD2 (5 bases each). With 7 bases removed from V and 3 bases from J, the gap between germline ends came to 14 bases. Germline lookup yields CDR1 SGHRS and CDR2 YFSETQ. This CDR3 has 13 residues.

V is TRBV5-8 and J is TRBJ1-2, with D unclear. V shed 0 bases and J shed 4 bases, with 13 bases lying between them. CDR3 size: 15 residues. The V gene's germline CDR1 is SGHTS and CDR2 YDEGEE. CDR3 amino acids: CASSLVPIRLYGYTF. The CDR3 coding sequence is TGTGCCAGCAGCTTGGTCCCCATCCGCCTCTATGGCTACACCTTC.

CDR3 in amino acids: CASSTWYEQYF. CDR3 nucleotides: TGTGCCAGCAGCACGTGGTACGAGCAGTACTTC. V and J are TRBV7-9 and TRBJ2-7; the D is unclear. From germline, CDR1 is SEHNR and CDR2 FQNEAQ (reference sequence). Between the trimmed V and J ends, which lost 5 bases and 4 bases, there was a span of 6 bases. CDR3 length equals 11 residues.

The genes are TRBV27 and TRBJ2-7; tentative D call: TRBD1 (6 bases). Germline loops: CDR1 MNHEY, CDR2 SMNVEV (reference sequence). Trimming took 0 bases from V and 3 from J, leaving 6 bases between them. This CDR3 contains 13 residues. The DNA for the CDR3 is TGTGCCAGCAGTTTATCCAGGGGCTACGAGCAGTACTTC. Amino acids: CASSLSRGYEQYF.

The rearrangement uses TRBV29-1 and TRBJ2-7; D is unclear. The CDR3 is 14 residues long. The germline CDR1 and CDR2 sequences are SQVTM and ANQGSEA. Trimming took off 0 bases at V and 1 base at J, with 10 bases between the two ends. CDR3 region: CSVEDPLGSYEQYF. The DNA for the CDR3 is TGCAGCGTTGAAGATCCCTTAGGGTCCTACGAGCAGTACTTC.

The V gene is TRBV27, the J gene TRBJ2-6; maybe TRBD1 (6 bases). CDR3 length: 16 amino acids. V gave up 3 bases and J gave up 0 bases, with 9 bases separating them. In germline, CDR1 is MNHEY, CDR2 SMNVEV (reference sequence). CDR3 sequence (DNA): TGTGCCAGCAGTTTTCGACAGGTCTCTGGGGCCAACGTCCTGACTTTC. It yields the protein CASSFRQVSGANVLTF.

This clone appeared a single time. V is TRBV2 and J is TRBJ2-7; D unresolved. CDR3 length: 13 residues. CDR1 SNHLY and CDR2 FYNNEI come from the germline V gene. V was shortened by 7 bases and J by 2 bases, with 12 bases between the two germline ends. The CDR3 spells CASNVGRTYEQYF. CDR3 nucleotide sequence: TGTGCCAGCAATGTGGGCAGGACCTACGAGCAGTACTTC.

The chain uses TRBV30 and TRBJ2-1; D is possibly TRBD1 or TRBD2 (5 bases each). CDR1 and CDR2 from the germline V gene are GTSNPN and SVGIG (reference sequence). The CDR3 totals 13 residues. The V end lost 2 bases, the J end lost 5 bases, and 10 bases lay between the germline ends. The CDR3 DNA is TGTGCCTGGAGTCCGGGACCAAACAATGAGCAGTTCTTC. Translated: CAWSPGPNNEQFF.